These T cell receptor beta chains were read from a single sample in a study of CD8 T cells in Susac syndrome. TCRdb passed the immunoSEQ multiplex PCR reads through MiXCR, listing each CDR3 protein once. The sample yields more than 150,000 distinct CDR3 sequences, approximately 93% seen once. The sequencing input was CD8+ T cells from PBMCs. The receptors here all came from a human donor with multiple sclerosis. Each CDR3 is given with its conserved first and last residue. A D gene is named only where the DNA matches it firmly. Some rows mark clone size as missing; the rest say once, few, many or name a class of expanded clone.

d_gene: TRBD1; v_gene: TRBV29-1; abundance: -; j_gene: TRBJ2-7; CDR3aa: CSVWGTERFEQYF; CDR3nt: TGCAGCGTCTGGGGGACAGAGAGATTCGAGCAGTACTTC
d_gene: -; v_gene: TRBV12-3/TRBV12-4; abundance: -; j_gene: TRBJ1-2; CDR3aa: CASTSERQAGSWGYTF; CDR3nt: TGTGCCAGCACCTCCGAGAGACAGGCCGGCTCTTGGGGCTACACCTTC
d_gene: -; v_gene: TRBV12-3/TRBV12-4; abundance: few; j_gene: TRBJ1-6; CDR3aa: CASSVGNNSPLHF; CDR3nt: TGTGCCAGCAGTGTGGGAAATAATTCACCCCTCCACTTT
d_gene: TRBD2; v_gene: TRBV27; abundance: once; j_gene: TRBJ2-1; CDR3aa: CASSLVMASGHNEQFF; CDR3nt: TGTGCCAGCAGTTTAGTAATGGCTAGCGGGCACAATGAGCAGTTCTTC
d_gene: -; v_gene: TRBV20-1; abundance: -; j_gene: TRBJ1-5; CDR3aa: CSARDQGGVDQPQHF; CDR3nt: TGCAGTGCTAGAGACCAGGGCGGAGTGGATCAGCCCCAGCATTTT
d_gene: -; v_gene: TRBV12-3/TRBV12-4; abundance: -; j_gene: TRBJ1-2; CDR3aa: CASSLYRVLNYGYTF; CDR3nt: TGTGCCAGCAGTTTATACAGGGTCCTTAACTATGGCTACACCTTC
d_gene: -; v_gene: TRBV27; abundance: once; j_gene: TRBJ2-1; CDR3aa: CATLLGNEQFF; CDR3nt: TGTGCCACCTTACTAGGTAATGAGCAGTTCTTC
d_gene: -; v_gene: TRBV7-3; abundance: -; j_gene: TRBJ1-5; CDR3aa: CASSLHYSNQPQHF; CDR3nt: TGTGCCAGCAGTTTGCACTATAGCAATCAGCCCCAGCATTTT
d_gene: -; v_gene: TRBV30; abundance: -; j_gene: TRBJ1-1; CDR3aa: CAWSVQNRGTEAFF; CDR3nt: TGTGCCTGGAGTGTACAGAACCGAGGAACTGAAGCTTTCTTT
d_gene: -; v_gene: TRBV7-9; abundance: -; j_gene: TRBJ2-5; CDR3aa: CASSLYGGKTQYF; CDR3nt: TGTGCCAGCAGCTTGTATGGGGGGAAGACCCAGTACTTC
d_gene: -; v_gene: TRBV27; abundance: once; j_gene: TRBJ2-1; CDR3aa: CASSLGLEKQFF; CDR3nt: TGTGCCAGCAGTTTGGGGTTGGAGAAGCAGTTCTTC
d_gene: -; v_gene: TRBV30; abundance: -; j_gene: TRBJ1-6; CDR3aa: CAWGEENYNSPLHF; CDR3nt: TGTGCCTGGGGGGAGGAGAACTATAATTCACCCCTCCACTTT
d_gene: -; v_gene: TRBV10-3; abundance: -; j_gene: TRBJ1-1; CDR3aa: CAISGKLNTEAFF; CDR3nt: TGTGCCATCAGTGGGAAGTTGAACACTGAAGCTTTCTTT
d_gene: -; v_gene: TRBV2; abundance: -; j_gene: TRBJ2-3; CDR3aa: CASSEARDTDTQYF; CDR3nt: TGTGCCAGCAGTGAAGCGAGGGACACAGATACGCAGTATTTT
d_gene: -; v_gene: TRBV5-1; abundance: -; j_gene: TRBJ2-7; CDR3aa: CASNSGWEQYF; CDR3nt: TGCGCCAGCAACTCGGGCTGGGAGCAGTACTTC
d_gene: -; v_gene: TRBV12-5; abundance: -; j_gene: TRBJ1-1; CDR3aa: CASGRPRNSMNTEAFF; CDR3nt: TGTGCTAGTGGGAGGCCTAGGAACTCCATGAACACTGAAGCTTTCTTT
d_gene: -; v_gene: TRBV25-1; abundance: once; j_gene: TRBJ1-2; CDR3aa: CASSQGNYGYTF; CDR3nt: TGTGCCAGCAGCCAGGGGAACTATGGCTACACCTTC
d_gene: TRBD1; v_gene: TRBV6-2/TRBV6-3; abundance: -; j_gene: TRBJ2-5; CDR3aa: CASSYSRQGMSSLETQYF; CDR3nt: TGTGCCAGCAGTTACTCGCGACAGGGAATGAGCTCTCTGGAGACCCAGTACTTC
d_gene: -; v_gene: TRBV12-3/TRBV12-4; abundance: once; j_gene: TRBJ2-1; CDR3aa: CASSPPLSSYNEQFF; CDR3nt: TGTGCCAGCAGTCCCCCCCTGAGCTCCTACAATGAGCAGTTCTTC
d_gene: -; v_gene: TRBV13; abundance: -; j_gene: TRBJ2-7; CDR3aa: CASSSSDIDYEQYF; CDR3nt: TGTGCCAGCAGCTCCTCCGACATCGACTACGAGCAGTACTTC
d_gene: -; v_gene: TRBV6-5; abundance: -; j_gene: TRBJ2-7; CDR3aa: CASSENRAYEQYF; CDR3nt: TGTGCCAGCAGTGAAAACAGGGCCTACGAGCAGTACTTC
d_gene: TRBD1; v_gene: TRBV29-1; abundance: -; j_gene: TRBJ2-7; CDR3aa: CSVPSGTGRHEQYF; CDR3nt: TGCAGCGTTCCTTCCGGGACAGGGCGTCACGAGCAGTACTTC
d_gene: TRBD2; v_gene: TRBV12-3/TRBV12-4; abundance: -; j_gene: TRBJ2-4; CDR3aa: CASTWGGAKNIQYF; CDR3nt: TGTGCCAGCACCTGGGGAGGGGCCAAAAACATTCAGTACTTC
d_gene: -; v_gene: TRBV6-2/TRBV6-3; abundance: -; j_gene: TRBJ1-1; CDR3aa: CASSYDDTEAFF; CDR3nt: TGTGCCAGCAGTTACGACGACACTGAAGCTTTCTTT
d_gene: TRBD1; v_gene: TRBV7-9; abundance: -; j_gene: TRBJ2-7; CDR3aa: CASSTTGTGGDHFYEQYF; CDR3nt: TGTGCCAGCAGCACGACCGGGACAGGGGGCGACCATTTCTACGAGCAGTACTTC
d_gene: TRBD1; v_gene: TRBV24-1; abundance: -; j_gene: TRBJ2-2; CDR3aa: CATSDSGQGVTGELFF; CDR3nt: TGTGCCACCAGTGATTCGGGACAGGGGGTGACCGGGGAGCTGTTTTTT
d_gene: -; v_gene: TRBV9; abundance: -; j_gene: TRBJ2-1; CDR3aa: CASSVVGDSYNEQFF; CDR3nt: TGTGCCAGCAGCGTAGTTGGGGACTCCTACAATGAGCAGTTCTTC
d_gene: -; v_gene: TRBV9; abundance: -; j_gene: TRBJ1-1; CDR3aa: CASSVGNPGEAFF; CDR3nt: TGTGCCAGCAGCGTAGGAAATCCGGGAGAAGCTTTCTTT
d_gene: -; v_gene: TRBV15; abundance: -; j_gene: TRBJ2-7; CDR3aa: CATSRVARPAYEQYF; CDR3nt: TGTGCCACCAGCAGAGTAGCCAGGCCAGCCTACGAGCAGTACTTC
d_gene: -; v_gene: TRBV4-1; abundance: -; j_gene: TRBJ1-1; CDR3aa: CASSLNSGVGAFF; CDR3nt: TGCGCCAGCAGCCTCAACTCGGGGGTTGGAGCTTTCTTT
d_gene: -; v_gene: TRBV19; abundance: -; j_gene: TRBJ2-7; CDR3aa: CASSAGPKSSYEQYF; CDR3nt: TGTGCCAGTAGTGCCGGGCCTAAAAGCTCCTACGAGCAGTACTTC
d_gene: -; v_gene: TRBV14; abundance: -; j_gene: TRBJ1-2; CDR3aa: CASSGRDLHYGYTF; CDR3nt: TGTGCCAGCAGCGGAAGGGACTTGCACTATGGCTACACCTTC
d_gene: TRBD2; v_gene: TRBV2; abundance: -; j_gene: TRBJ2-1; CDR3aa: CASRGTSGDF; CDR3nt: TGTGCCAGCAGGGGGACTAGCGGGGATTTC
d_gene: -; v_gene: TRBV21-1; abundance: -; j_gene: TRBJ2-3; CDR3aa: CASSIRGGTGSGPSDTQYF; CDR3nt: TGTGCCAGCAGCATTCGAGGGGGGACAGGTAGTGGTCCGTCCGATACGCAGTATTTT
d_gene: TRBD1; v_gene: TRBV20-1; abundance: -; j_gene: TRBJ2-7; CDR3aa: CSASHRDSPYEQYF; CDR3nt: TGCAGTGCGAGCCACCGGGACAGTCCCTACGAGCAGTACTTC
d_gene: -; v_gene: TRBV7-9; abundance: -; j_gene: TRBJ2-1; CDR3aa: CASSWEGADEQFF; CDR3nt: TGTGCCAGCAGCTGGGAGGGGGCTGATGAGCAGTTCTTC
d_gene: -; v_gene: TRBV5-6; abundance: -; j_gene: TRBJ1-2; CDR3aa: CASSLGILDRDYGYTF; CDR3nt: TGTGCCAGCAGCTTGGGGATCTTGGATCGAGACTATGGCTACACCTTC
d_gene: -; v_gene: TRBV20-1; abundance: -; j_gene: TRBJ1-5; CDR3aa: CSARGDQPQHF; CDR3nt: TGCAGTGCTAGGGGTGATCAGCCCCAGCATTTT
d_gene: -; v_gene: TRBV15; abundance: -; j_gene: TRBJ1-2; CDR3aa: CATSRDRAGNYGYTF; CDR3nt: TGTGCCACCAGCAGAGACAGGGCAGGCAATTATGGCTACACCTTC
d_gene: TRBD1; v_gene: TRBV9; abundance: -; j_gene: TRBJ2-7; CDR3aa: CASSVGQGEQYF; CDR3nt: TGTGCCAGCAGCGTTGGACAGGGAGAGCAGTACTTC
d_gene: TRBD2; v_gene: TRBV28; abundance: once; j_gene: TRBJ2-5; CDR3aa: CASRDALAGGPETQYF; CDR3nt: TGTGCCAGCAGGGACGCCTTAGCGGGGGGGCCTGAGACCCAGTACTTC